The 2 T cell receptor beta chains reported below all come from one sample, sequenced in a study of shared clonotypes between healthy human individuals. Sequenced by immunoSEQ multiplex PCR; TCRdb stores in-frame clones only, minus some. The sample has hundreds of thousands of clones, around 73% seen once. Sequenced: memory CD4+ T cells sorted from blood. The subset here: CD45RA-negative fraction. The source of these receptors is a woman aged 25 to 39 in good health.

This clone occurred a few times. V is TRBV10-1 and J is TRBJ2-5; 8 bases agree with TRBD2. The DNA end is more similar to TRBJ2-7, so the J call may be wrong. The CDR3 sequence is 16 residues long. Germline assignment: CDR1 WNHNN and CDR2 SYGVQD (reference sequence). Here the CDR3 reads CASSESATGGSYEQYF. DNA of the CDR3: TGCGCCAGCAGTGAGTCGGCAACGGGGGGGTCCTACGAGCAGTACTTC.

The CDR3 DNA reads TGTGCCAGTAGTATAGACGCACAACAGGGGAGGTTGTACGAGCAGTACTTC. Translated, it gives CASSIDAQQGRLYEQYF. V is TRBV19 and J is TRBJ2-7; tentatively, D is TRBD1 (7 bases). The ends were cut back, 0 bases at V and 4 bases at J, with 19 bases in the middle. CDR3 size: 17 residues. Germline loops: CDR1 LNHDA, CDR2 SQIVND (reference sequence).